A single sample is the source of the 5 T cell receptor beta chains below, sequenced in a study of STAT5B mutations in CD4+ large granular lymphocyte leukemia. Profiled with immunoSEQ multiplex PCR; TCRdb holds only in-frame clones, not every one. In the table there are around 21,000 clones, over 70% of which are singletons. Sequenced sample: CD4+ T cells from blood buffy coats. Source of these receptors: a human donor in good health.

The V and J genes are TRBV19 and TRBJ1-3; D is undetermined. V shed 10 bases and J shed 5 bases, with 21 bases lying between them. Germline loops: CDR1 LNHDA, CDR2 SQIVND (reference sequence). The CDR3 is 15 residues long. The CDR3 nucleotides read TGTGCCACACTGGCAGGACCTCTCGGACGAAACACCATATATTTT. This sequence encodes CATLAGPLGRNTIYF.

The rearrangement joins TRBV10-3 to TRBJ2-5; 10 nucleotides line up with TRBD2. The J call may be wrong; the DNA end is better matched by TRBJ2-7. This CDR3 comprises 15 residues. Germline V CDR1 and CDR2: ENHRY, SYGVKD. CDR3 protein: CAISDNPSGSREQYF. The CDR3 DNA reads as TGTGCCATCAGTGATAACCCTAGCGGGAGTCGCGAGCAGTACTTC.

V is TRBV11-2 and J is TRBJ1-1, with 7 bases that match TRBD1. Germline lookup yields CDR1 SGHAT and CDR2 FQNNGV. The CDR3 sequence is 14 residues long. Trimming took 1 base from V and 5 from J; bases not matched to a gene: 4. The CDR3: CASSLVQGITEAFF. DNA for the CDR3: TGTGCCAGCAGCTTAGTACAGGGGATAACTGAAGCTTTCTTT.

This chain joins TRBV6-4 and TRBJ2-3, with 9 bases that match TRBD1. V trimming: 5 bases; J trimming: 2 bases; junction bases outside the gene matches: 5. The germline CDR1 and CDR2 sequences are MRHNA and SNTAGT. CDR3 length: 15 residues. The CDR3 DNA reads TGTGCCAGCAGTCGAGGACAGGGGACCACAGATACGCAGTATTTT. Its translation: CASSRGQGTTDTQYF.

The chain recombines TRBV6-5 with TRBJ1-6; TRBD1 agrees at 7 bases. Germline assignment: CDR1 MNHEY and CDR2 SVGAGI. The CDR3 totals 16 residues. V was clipped by 4 bases and J by 0 bases; unmatched bases: 3. The CDR3 DNA reads TGTGCCAGCAGTTCGGACAGGAACTCCTATAATTCACCCCTCCACTTT. Translation: CASSSDRNSYNSPLHF.